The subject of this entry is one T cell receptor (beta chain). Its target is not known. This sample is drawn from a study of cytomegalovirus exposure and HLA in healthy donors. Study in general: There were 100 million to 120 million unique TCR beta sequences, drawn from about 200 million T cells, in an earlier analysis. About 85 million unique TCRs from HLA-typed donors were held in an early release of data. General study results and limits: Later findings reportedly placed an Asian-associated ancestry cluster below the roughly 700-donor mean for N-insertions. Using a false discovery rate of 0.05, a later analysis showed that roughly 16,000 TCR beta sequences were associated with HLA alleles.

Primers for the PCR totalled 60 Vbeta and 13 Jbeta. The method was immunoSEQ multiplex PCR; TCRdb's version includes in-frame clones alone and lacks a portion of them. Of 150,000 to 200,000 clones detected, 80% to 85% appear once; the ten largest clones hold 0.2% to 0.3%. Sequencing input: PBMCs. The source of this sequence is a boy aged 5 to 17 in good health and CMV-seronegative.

The chain's CDR3 is CSVDAAGAKNIQYF. The CDR3, as DNA: TGCAGCGTGGACGCGGCGGGAGCCAAAAACATTCAGTACTTC. J is TRBJ2-4 and V is TRBV29-1, with D possibly being TRBD2 (5 bases). This CDR3 is built from 14 residues. Germline-derived CDR1 and CDR2 are SQVTM and ANQGSEA. Trimming removed 6 bases from V and 0 bases from J, with 12 bases in between.